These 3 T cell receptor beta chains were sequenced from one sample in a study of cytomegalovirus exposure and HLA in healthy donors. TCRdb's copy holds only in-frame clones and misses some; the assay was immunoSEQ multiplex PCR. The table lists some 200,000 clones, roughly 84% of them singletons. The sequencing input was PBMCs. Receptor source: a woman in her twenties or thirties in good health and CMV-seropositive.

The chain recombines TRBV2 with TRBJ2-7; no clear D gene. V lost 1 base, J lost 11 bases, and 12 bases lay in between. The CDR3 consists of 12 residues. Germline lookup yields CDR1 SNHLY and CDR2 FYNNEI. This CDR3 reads CASSEGWAKKYF. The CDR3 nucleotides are TGTGCCAGCAGTGAAGGATGGGCAAAAAAGTACTTC.

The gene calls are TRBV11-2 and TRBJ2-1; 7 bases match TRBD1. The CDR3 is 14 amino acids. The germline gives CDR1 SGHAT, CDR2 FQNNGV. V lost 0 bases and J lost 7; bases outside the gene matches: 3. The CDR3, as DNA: TGTGCCAGCAGCTTAGAGGACAGGTGGAATGAGCAGTTCTTC. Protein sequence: CASSLEDRWNEQFF.

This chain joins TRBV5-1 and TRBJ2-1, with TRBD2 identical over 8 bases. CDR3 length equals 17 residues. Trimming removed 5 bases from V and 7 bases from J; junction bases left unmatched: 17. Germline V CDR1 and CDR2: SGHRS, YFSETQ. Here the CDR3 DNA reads TGCGCCAGCAGGAGGGGGGATCAGCGGGAGATTGGAAATGAGCAGTTCTTC. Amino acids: CASRRGDQREIGNEQFF.